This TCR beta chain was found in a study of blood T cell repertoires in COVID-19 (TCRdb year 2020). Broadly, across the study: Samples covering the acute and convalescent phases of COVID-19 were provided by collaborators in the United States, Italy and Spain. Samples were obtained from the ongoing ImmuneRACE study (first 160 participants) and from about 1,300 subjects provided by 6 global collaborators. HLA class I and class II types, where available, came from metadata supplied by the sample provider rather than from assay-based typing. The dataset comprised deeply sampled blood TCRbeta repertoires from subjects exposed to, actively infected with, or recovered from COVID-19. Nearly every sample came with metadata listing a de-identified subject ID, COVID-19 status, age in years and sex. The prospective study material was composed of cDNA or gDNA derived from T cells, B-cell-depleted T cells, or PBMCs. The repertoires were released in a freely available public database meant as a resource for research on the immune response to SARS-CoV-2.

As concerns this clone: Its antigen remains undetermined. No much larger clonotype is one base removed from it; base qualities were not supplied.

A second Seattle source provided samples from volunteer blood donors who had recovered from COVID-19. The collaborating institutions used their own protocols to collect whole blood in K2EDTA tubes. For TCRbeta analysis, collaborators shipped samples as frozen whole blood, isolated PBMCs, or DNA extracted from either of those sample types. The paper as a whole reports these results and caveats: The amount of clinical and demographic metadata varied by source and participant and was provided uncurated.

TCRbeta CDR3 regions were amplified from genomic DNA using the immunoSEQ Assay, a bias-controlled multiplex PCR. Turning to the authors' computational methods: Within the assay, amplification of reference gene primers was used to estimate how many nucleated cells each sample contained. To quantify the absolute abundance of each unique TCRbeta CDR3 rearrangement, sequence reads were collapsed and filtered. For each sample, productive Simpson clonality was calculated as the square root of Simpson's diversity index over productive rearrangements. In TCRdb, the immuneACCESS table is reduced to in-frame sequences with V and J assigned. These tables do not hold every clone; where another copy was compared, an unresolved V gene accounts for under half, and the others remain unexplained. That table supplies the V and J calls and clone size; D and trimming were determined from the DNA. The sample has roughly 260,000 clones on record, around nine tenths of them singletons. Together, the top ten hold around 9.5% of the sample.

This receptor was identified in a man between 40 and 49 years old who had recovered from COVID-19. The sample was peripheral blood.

The CDR3: CASSVDVAGSDTQYF. Read as DNA, the sequence is TGTGCCAGCAGCGTAGATGTAGCGGGTTCAGATACGCAGTATTTT. Here the chain combines TRBV9 and TRBJ2-3, and 7 bases in between align with TRBD2. Clipping removes 0 bases from V and 4 bases from J, with 5 as the unmatched junction base count. The cysteine opens and the phenylalanine closes a CDR3 of 15 amino acids. Left in the record is the CDR3 DNA by itself, 45 bases read in frame from the first base. Taken from the germline V gene, the CDR1 and CDR2 loops are SGDLS and YYNGEE.